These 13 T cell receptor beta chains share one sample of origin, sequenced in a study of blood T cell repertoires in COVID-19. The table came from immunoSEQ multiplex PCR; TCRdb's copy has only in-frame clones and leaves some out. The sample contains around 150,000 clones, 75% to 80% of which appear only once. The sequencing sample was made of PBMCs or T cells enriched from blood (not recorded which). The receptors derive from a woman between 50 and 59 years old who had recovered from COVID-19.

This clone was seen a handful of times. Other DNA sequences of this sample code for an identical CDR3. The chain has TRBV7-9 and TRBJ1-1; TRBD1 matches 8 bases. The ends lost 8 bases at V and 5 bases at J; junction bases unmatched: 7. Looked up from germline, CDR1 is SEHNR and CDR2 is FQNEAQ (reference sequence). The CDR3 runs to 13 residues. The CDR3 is CASGQGLGTEAFF. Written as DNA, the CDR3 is TGTGCCAGCGGACAGGGTCTGGGTACTGAAGCTTTCTTT. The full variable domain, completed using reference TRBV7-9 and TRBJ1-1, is DTGVSQNPRHKITKRGQNVTFRCDPISEHNRLYWYRQTLGQGPEFLTYFQNEAQLEKSRLLSDRFSAERPKGSFSTLEIQRTEQGDSAMYLCASGQGLGTEAFFGQGTRLTVV.

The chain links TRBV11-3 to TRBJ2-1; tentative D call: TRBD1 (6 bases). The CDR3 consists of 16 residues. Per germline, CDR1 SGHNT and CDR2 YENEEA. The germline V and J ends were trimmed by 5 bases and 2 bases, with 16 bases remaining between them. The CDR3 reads CASSADLGAAYNEQFF. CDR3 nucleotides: TGTGCCAGCAGCGCGGATTTGGGGGCAGCCTACAATGAGCAGTTCTTC.

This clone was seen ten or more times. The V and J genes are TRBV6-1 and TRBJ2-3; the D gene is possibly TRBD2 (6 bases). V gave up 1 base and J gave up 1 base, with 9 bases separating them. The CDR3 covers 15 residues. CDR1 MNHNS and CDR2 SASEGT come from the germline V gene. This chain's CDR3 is CASSEGVAGTDTQYF. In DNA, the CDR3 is TGTGCCAGCAGTGAAGGAGTAGCGGGCACAGATACGCAGTATTTT.

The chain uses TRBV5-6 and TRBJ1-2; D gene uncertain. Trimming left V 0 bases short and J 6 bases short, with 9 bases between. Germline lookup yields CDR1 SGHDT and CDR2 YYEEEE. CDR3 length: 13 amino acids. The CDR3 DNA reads TGTGCCAGCAGCTTGGCCACACCCCATGGCTACACCTTC. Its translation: CASSLATPHGYTF.

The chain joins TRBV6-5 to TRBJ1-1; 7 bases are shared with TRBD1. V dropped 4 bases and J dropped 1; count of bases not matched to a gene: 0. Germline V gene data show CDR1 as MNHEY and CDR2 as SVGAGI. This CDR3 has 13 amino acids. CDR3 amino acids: CASSWDRNTEAFF. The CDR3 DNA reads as TGTGCCAGCAGTTGGGACAGGAACACTGAAGCTTTCTTT.

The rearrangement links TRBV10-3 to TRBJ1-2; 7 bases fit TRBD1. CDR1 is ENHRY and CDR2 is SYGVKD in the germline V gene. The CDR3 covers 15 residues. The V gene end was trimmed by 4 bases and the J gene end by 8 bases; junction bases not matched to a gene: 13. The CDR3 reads CAISGAGTEGNGYTF. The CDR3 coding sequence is TGTGCCATCAGTGGGGCCGGGACAGAGGGGAACGGCTACACCTTC.

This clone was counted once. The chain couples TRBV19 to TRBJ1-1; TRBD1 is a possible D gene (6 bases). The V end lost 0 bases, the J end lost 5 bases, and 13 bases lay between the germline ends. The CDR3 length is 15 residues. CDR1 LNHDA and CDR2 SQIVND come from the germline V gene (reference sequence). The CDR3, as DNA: TGTGCCAGTAGTATAGATGGGGGCTTACGGACTGAAGCTTTCTTT. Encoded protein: CASSIDGGLRTEAFF.

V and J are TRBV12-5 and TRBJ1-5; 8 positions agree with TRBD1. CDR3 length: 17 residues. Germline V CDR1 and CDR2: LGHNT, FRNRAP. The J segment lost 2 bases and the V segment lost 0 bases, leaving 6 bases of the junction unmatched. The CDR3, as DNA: TGTGCTAGTGGTTTGGTACTCCCAGGGGGCGGCAATCAGCCCCAGCATTTT. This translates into CASGLVLPGGGNQPQHF.

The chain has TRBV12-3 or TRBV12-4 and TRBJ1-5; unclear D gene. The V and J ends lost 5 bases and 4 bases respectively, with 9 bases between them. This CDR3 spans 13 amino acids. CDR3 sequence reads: CASSPRQNQPQHF. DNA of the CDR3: TGTGCCAGCAGTCCCCGTCAGAATCAGCCCCAGCATTTT.

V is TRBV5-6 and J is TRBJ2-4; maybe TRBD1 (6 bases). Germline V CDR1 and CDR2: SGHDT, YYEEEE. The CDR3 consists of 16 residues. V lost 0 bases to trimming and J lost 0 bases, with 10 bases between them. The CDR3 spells CASSLGTGLAKNIQYF. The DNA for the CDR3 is TGTGCCAGCAGCTTGGGAACAGGGTTAGCCAAAAACATTCAGTACTTC.

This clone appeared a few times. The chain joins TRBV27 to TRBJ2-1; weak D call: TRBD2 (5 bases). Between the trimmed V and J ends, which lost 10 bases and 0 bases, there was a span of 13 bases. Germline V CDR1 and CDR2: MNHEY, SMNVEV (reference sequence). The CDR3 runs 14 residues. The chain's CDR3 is CATTGSSSYNEQFF. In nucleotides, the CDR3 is TGTGCCACCACGGGGAGCAGCTCCTACAATGAGCAGTTCTTC.

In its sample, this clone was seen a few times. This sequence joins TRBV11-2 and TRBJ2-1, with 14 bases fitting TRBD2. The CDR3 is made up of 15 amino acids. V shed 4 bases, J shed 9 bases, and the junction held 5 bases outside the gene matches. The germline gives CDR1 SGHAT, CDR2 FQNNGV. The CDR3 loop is CASSSGLAGVGEQFF. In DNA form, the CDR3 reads TGTGCCAGCAGCTCGGGACTAGCGGGAGTGGGTGAGCAGTTCTTC.

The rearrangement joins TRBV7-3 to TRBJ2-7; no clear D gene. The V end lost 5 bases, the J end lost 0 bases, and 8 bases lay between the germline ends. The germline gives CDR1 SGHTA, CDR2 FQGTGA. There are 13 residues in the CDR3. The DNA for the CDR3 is TGTGCCAGCAGCCCGACTGACTCCTACGAGCAGTACTTC. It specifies CASSPTDSYEQYF.